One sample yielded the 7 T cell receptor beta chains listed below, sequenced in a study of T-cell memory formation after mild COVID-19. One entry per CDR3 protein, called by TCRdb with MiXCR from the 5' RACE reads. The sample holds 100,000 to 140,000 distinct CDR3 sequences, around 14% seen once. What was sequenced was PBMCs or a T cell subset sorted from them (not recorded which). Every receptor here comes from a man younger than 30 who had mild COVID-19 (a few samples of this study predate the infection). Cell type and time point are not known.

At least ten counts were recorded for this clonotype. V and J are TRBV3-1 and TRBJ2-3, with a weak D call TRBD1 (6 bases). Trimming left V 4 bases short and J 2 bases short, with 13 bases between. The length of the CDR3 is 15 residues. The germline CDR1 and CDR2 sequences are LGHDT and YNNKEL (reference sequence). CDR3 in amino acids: CASSLRTDNTDTQYF. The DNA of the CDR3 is TGTGCCAGCAGCCTTCGGACAGACAACACAGATACGCAGTATTTT.

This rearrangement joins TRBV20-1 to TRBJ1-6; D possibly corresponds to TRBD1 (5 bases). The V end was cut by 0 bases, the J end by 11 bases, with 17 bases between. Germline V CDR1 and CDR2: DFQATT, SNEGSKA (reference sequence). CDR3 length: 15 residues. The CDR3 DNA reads TGCAGTGCTAGAGATAGGGGCTTCCTGGGGCCACCCCTCCACTTT. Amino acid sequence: CSARDRGFLGPPLHF.

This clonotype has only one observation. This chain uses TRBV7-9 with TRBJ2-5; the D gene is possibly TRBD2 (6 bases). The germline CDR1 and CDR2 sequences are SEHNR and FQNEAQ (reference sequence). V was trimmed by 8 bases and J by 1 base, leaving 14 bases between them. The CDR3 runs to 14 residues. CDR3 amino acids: CASLVGGPQETQYF. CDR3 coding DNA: TGTGCCAGCCTCGTGGGGGGACCCCAAGAGACCCAGTACTTC.

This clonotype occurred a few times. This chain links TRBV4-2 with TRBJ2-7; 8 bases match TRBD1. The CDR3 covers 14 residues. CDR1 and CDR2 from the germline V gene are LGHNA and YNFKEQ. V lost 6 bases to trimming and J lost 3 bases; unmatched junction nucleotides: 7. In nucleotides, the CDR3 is TGTGCCAGCAGGGCCGGGACAGGTAACTACGAGCAGTACTTC. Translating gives CASRAGTGNYEQYF.

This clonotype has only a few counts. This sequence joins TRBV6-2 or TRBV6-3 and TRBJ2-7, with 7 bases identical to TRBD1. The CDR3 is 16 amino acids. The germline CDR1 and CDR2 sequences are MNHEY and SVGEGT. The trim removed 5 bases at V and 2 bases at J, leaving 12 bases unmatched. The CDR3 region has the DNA TGTGCCAGCAGTCGACTATCAGGGACAGCCACCTACGAGCAGTACTTC. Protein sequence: CASSRLSGTATYEQYF.

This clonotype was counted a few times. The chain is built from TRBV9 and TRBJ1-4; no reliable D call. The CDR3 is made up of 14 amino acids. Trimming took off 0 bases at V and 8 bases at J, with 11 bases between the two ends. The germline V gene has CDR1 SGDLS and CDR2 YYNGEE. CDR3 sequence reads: CASSVGEGGEKLFF. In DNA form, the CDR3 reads TGTGCCAGCAGCGTAGGCGAAGGTGGCGAAAAACTGTTTTTT.

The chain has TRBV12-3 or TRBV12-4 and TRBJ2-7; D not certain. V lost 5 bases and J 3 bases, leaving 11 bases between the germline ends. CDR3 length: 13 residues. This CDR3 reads CASSLTRYYEQYF. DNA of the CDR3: TGTGCCAGCAGTCTTACAAGATACTACGAGCAGTACTTC.